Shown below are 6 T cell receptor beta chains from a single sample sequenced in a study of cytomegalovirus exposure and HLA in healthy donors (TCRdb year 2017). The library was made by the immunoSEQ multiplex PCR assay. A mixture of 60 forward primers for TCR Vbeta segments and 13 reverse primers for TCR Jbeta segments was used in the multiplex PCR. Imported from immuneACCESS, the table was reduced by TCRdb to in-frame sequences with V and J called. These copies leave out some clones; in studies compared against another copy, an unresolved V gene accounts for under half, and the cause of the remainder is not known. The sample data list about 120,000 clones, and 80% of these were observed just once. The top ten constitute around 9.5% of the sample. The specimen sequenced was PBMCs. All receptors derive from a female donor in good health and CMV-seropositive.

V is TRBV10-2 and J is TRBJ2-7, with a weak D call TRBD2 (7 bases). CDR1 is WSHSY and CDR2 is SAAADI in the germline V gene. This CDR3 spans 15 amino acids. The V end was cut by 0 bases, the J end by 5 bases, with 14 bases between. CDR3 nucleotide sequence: TGCGCCAGCAGTGAGTCTGAAGGGGGGGGAGACGAGCAGTACTTC. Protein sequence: CASSESEGGGDEQYF.

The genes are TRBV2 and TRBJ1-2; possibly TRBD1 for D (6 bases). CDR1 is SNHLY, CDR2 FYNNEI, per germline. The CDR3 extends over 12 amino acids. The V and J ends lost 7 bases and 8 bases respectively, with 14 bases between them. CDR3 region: CASNQGWYGYTF. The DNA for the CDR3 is TGTGCCAGCAATCAGGGGTGGTACGGCTACACCTTC.

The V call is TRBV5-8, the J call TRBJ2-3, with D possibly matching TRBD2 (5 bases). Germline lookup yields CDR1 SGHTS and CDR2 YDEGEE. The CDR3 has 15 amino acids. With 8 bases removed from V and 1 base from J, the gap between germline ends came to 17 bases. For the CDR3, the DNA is TGTGCCAGTACCCCGAGGGTGTGGGGCACAGATACGCAGTATTTT. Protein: CASTPRVWGTDTQYF.

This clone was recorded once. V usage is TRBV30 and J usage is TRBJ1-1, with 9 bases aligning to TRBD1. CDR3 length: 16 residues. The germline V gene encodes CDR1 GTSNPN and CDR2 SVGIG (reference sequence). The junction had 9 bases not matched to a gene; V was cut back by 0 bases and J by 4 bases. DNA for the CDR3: TGTGCCTGGAGTGTCCGGTTGACAGGGGGTCCCACTGAAGCTTTCTTT. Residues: CAWSVRLTGGPTEAFF.

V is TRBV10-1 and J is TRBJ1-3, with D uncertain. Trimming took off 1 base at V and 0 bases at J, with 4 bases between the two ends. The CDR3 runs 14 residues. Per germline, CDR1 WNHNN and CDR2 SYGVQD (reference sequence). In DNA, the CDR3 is TGCGCCAGCAGTGAGTGGGCCTCTGGAAACACCATATATTTT. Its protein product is CASSEWASGNTIYF.

The CDR3 region is CASSVVGQPSEAFF. In DNA, the CDR3 is TGTGCCAGCAGCGTAGTGGGGCAGCCAAGTGAAGCTTTCTTT. The chain employs TRBV9 and TRBJ1-1; tentatively, D is TRBD1 (5 bases). CDR3 size: 14 residues. Germline V gives CDR1 SGDLS, CDR2 YYNGEE. With 0 bases removed from V and 7 bases from J, the gap between germline ends came to 13 bases.